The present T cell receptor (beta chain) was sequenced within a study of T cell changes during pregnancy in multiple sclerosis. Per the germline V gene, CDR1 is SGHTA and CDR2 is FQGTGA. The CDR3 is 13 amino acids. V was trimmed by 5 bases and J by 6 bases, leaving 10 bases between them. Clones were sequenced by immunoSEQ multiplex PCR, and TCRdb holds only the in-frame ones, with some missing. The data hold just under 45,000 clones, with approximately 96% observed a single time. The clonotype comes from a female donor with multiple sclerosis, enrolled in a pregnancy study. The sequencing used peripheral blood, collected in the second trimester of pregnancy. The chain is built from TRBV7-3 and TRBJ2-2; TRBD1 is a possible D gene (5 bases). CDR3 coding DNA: TGTGCCAGCAGCGTCCTAGGGGCCGGGGAGCTGTTTTTT. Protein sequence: CASSVLGAGELFF.